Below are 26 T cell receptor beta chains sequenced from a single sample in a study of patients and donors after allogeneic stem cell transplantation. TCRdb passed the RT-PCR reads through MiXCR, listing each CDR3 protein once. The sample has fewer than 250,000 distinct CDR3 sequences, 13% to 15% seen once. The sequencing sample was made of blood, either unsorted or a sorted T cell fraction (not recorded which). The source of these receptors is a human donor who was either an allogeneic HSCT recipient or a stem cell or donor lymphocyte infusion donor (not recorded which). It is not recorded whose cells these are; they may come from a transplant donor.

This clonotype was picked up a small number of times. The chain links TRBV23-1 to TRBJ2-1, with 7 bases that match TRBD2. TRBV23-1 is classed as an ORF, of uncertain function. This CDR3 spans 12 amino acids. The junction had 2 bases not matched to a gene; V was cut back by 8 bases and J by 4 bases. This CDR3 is CASGTTYNEQFF. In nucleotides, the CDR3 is TGCGCCAGCGGGACTACTTACAATGAGCAGTTCTTC.

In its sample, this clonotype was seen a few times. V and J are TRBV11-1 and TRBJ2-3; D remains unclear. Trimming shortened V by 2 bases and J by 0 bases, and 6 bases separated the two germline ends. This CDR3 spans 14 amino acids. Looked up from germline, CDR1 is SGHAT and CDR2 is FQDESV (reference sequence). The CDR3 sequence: CASSLYPSTDTQYF. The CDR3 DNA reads TGTGCCAGCAGCTTATACCCTAGCACAGATACGCAGTATTTT.

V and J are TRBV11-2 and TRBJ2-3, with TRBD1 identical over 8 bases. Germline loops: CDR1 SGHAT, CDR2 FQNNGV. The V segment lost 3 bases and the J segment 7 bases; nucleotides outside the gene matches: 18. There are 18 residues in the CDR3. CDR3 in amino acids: CASSFILQGASVQHTQYF. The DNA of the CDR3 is TGTGCCAGCAGCTTTATCCTTCAGGGGGCCAGCGTTCAACATACGCAGTATTTT.

CDR3 bases: TGTGCCACCTCGGGCCAAGACGGAAACACCATATATTTT. Its translation is CATSGQDGNTIYF. The rearrangement uses TRBV19 and TRBJ1-3; D is ambiguous. Germline CDR1 LNHDA, CDR2 SQIVND (reference sequence). The V end was cut by 10 bases, the J end by 4 bases, with 14 bases between. The CDR3 covers 13 residues. The full variable domain, with the rest looked up from reference TRBV19 and TRBJ1-3, is DGGITQSPKYLFRKEGQNVTLSCEQNLNHDAMYWYRQDPGQGLRLIYYSQIVNDFQKGDIAEGYSVSREKKESFPLTVTSAQKNPTAFYLCATSGQDGNTIYFGEGSWLTVV.

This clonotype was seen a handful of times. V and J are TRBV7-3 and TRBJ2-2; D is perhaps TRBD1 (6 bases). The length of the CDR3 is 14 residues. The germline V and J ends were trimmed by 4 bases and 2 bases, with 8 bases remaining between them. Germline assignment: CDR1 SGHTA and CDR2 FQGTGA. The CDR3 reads CASSSGANTGELFF. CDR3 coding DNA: TGTGCCAGCAGCTCAGGGGCCAACACCGGGGAGCTGTTTTTT.

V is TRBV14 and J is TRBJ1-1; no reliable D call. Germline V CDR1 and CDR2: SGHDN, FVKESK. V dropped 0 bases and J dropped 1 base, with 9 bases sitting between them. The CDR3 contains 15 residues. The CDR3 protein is CASSQDIGSNTEAFF. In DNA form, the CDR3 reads TGTGCCAGCAGCCAAGATATAGGGTCGAACACTGAAGCTTTCTTT.

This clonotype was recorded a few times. CDR3 nucleotides: TGTGCCAGCACCCTCCTGTATGAGCAGTACTTC. It translates to CASTLLYEQYF. V is TRBV6-6 and J is TRBJ2-7; no reliable D call. Trimming took off 7 bases at V and 7 bases at J, with 11 bases between the two ends. The germline CDR1 and CDR2 sequences are MNHNY and SVGAGI (reference sequence). The CDR3 sequence is 11 residues long.

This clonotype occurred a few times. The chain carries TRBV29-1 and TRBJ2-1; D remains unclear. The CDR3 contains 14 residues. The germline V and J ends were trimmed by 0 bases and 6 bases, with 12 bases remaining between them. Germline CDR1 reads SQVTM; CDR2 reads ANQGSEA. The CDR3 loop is CSVEDWSDGNEQFF. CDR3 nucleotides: TGCAGCGTTGAAGACTGGAGCGATGGCAATGAGCAGTTCTTC.

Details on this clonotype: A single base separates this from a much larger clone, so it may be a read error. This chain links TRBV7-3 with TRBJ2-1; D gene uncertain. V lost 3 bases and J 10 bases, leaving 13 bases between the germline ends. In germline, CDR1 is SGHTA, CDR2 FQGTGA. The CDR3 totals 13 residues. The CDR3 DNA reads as TGTGCCAGCAGCTTCCGACGGAGTGGGGAGCAGTTCTTC. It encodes CASSFRRSGEQFF.

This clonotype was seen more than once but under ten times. The CDR3 region has the DNA TGTGCCAGCAGCTTAACTTCCCGGGGTTCCGGGGAGCTGTTTTTT. This sequence encodes CASSLTSRGSGELFF. The V call is TRBV7-2, the J call TRBJ2-2; a weak D match, TRBD2 (5 bases). The V and J ends lost 2 bases and 6 bases respectively, with 13 bases between them. CDR3 length: 15 residues. The germline gives CDR1 SGHTA, CDR2 FQGNSA.

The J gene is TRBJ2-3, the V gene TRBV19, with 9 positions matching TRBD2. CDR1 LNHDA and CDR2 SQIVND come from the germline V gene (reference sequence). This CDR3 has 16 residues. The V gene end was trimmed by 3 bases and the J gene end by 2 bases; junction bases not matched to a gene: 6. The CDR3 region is CASSMKAGGLTDTQYF. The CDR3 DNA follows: TGTGCCAGTAGTATGAAAGCGGGAGGCCTCACAGATACGCAGTATTTT.

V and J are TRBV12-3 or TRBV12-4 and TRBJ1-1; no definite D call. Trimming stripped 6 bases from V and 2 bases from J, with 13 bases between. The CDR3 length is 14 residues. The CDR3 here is CASSLRTRNTEAFF. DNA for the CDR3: TGTGCCAGCAGCCTGAGGACGAGAAACACTGAAGCTTTCTTT.

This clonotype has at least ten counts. CDR3 sequence: CATTTGWQPQHF. The CDR3 bases are TGTGCCACCACGACAGGGTGGCAGCCCCAGCATTTT. The V gene is TRBV19, the J gene TRBJ1-5, with 7 positions matching TRBD1. J was trimmed by 7 bases and V by 10 bases; bases with no gene match: 7. Germline assignment: CDR1 LNHDA and CDR2 SQIVND (reference sequence). The CDR3 has 12 residues.

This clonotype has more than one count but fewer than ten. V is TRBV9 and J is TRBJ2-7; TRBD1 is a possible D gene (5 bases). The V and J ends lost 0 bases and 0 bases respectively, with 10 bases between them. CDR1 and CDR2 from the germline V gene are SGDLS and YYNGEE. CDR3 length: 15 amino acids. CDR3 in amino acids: CASSVDMGRSYEQYF. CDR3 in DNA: TGTGCCAGCAGCGTAGATATGGGGCGCTCCTACGAGCAGTACTTC.

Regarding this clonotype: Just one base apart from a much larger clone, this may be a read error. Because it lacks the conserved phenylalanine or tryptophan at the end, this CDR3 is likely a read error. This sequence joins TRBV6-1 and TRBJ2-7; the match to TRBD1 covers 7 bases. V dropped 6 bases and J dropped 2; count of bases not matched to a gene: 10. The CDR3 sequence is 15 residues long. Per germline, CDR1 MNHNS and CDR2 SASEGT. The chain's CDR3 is CASSLAPGQTYEQYL. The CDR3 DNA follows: TGTGCCAGCAGCTTAGCCCCGGGACAGACCTACGAGCAGTACTTA.

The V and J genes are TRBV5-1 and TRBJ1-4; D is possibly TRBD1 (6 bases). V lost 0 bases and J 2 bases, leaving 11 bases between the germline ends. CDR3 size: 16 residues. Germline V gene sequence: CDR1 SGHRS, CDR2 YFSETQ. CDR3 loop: CASSLAGAGTNEKLFF. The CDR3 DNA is TGCGCCAGCAGCTTGGCAGGGGCCGGCACTAATGAAAAACTGTTTTTT.

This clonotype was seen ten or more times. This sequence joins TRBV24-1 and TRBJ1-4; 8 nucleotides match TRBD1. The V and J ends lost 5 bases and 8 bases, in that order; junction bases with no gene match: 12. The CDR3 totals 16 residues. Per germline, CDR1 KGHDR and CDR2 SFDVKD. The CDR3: CATSGAQTGVNEKLFF. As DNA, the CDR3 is TGTGCCACCAGTGGAGCCCAGACAGGGGTAAACGAAAAACTGTTTTTT.

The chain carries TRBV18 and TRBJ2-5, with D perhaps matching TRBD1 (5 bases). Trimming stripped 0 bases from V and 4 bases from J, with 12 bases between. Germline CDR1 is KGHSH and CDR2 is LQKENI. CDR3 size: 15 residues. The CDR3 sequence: CASSPPRRAGETQYF. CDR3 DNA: TGTGCCAGCTCACCACCGCGCAGGGCTGGAGAGACCCAGTACTTC.

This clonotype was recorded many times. The CDR3: CASSFLGYEKLFF. DNA for the CDR3: TGTGCCAGCAGTTTTCTAGGATATGAAAAACTGTTTTTT. The chain is built from TRBV12-3 or TRBV12-4 and TRBJ1-4; D uncertain. The CDR3 extends over 13 amino acids. Trimming left V 3 bases short and J 6 bases short, with 8 bases between.

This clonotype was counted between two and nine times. CDR3 bases: TGTGCCAGCAGCTTGGGTCCGACACCGGGCTCGGGGAGCTACGAGCAGTACTTC. Protein product: CASSLGPTPGSGSYEQYF. J is TRBJ2-7 and V is TRBV5-6, with a tentative D call TRBD2 (5 bases). CDR1 SGHDT and CDR2 YYEEEE come from the germline V gene. This CDR3 spans 18 amino acids. Trimming removed 0 bases from V and 3 bases from J, with 22 bases in between.

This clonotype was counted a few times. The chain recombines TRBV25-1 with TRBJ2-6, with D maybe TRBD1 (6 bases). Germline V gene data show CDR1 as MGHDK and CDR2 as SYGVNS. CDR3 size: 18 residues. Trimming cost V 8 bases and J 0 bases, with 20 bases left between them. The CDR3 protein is CASSSNPGHPSGANVLTF. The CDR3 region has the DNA TGTGCCAGCTCTTCGAATCCGGGACACCCCTCTGGGGCCAACGTCCTGACTTTC. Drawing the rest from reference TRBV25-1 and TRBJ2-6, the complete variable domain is EADIYQTPRYLVIGTGKKITLECSQTMGHDKMYWYQQDPGMELHLIHYSYGVNSTEKGDLSSESTVSRIRTEHFPLTLESARPSHTSQYLCASSSNPGHPSGANVLTFGAGSRLTVL.

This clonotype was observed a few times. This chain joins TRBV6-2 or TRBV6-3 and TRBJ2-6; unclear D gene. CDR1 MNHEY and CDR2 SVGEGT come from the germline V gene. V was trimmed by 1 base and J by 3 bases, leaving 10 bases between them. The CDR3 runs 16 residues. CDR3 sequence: CASSYLSIFGANVLTF. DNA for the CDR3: TGTGCCAGCAGTTACTTATCGATTTTTGGGGCCAACGTCCTGACTTTC.

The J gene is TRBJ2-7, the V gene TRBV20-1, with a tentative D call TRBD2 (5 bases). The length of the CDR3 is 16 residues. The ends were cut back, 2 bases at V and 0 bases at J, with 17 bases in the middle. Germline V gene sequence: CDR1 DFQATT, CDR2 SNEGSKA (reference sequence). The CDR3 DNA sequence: TGCAGTGCTAGATCAATAGCGATCCTAAGCTCCTACGAGCAGTACTTC. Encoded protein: CSARSIAILSSYEQYF.

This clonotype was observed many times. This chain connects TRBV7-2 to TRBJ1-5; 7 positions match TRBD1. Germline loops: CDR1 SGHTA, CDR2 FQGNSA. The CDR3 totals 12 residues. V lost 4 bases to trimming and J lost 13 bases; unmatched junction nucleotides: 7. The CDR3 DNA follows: TGTGCCAGCAGCTCCTCAGGGGGAACGCAGCATTTT. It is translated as CASSSSGGTQHF.

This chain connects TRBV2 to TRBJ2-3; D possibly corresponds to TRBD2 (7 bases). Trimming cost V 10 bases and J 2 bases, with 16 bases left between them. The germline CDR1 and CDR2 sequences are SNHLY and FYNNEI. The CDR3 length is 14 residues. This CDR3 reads CATGGLYFTDTQYF. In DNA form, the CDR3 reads TGTGCCACGGGGGGCTTGTACTTCACAGATACGCAGTATTTT.

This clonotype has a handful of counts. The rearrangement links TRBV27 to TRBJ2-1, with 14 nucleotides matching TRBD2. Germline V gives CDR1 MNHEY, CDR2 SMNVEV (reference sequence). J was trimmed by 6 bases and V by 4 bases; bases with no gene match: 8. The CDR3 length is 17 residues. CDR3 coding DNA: TGTGCCAGCAGTTCCTACTTGACTAGCGGGAGGGCCAATGAGCAGTTCTTC. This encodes CASSSYLTSGRANEQFF.